This T cell receptor beta chain was documented in a study of T cell responses to AZD1222 COVID-19 vaccine. TCRdb keeps only in-frame clones here, not all; method: immunoSEQ multiplex PCR. The sample has 190,000 or so clones, around 90% seen once. Broader study findings: Repertoires in all cases were sampled only once the peak T cell response had passed. Spike-specific TCR breadth and depth rose after two AZD1222 doses.

Comments on this clone: Its target is not known.

The CDR3 consists of 15 residues. V trimming: 8 bases; J trimming: 2 bases; junction bases outside the gene matches: 9. Germline V gene lookup returns CDR1 LNHDA and CDR2 SQIVND (reference sequence). Material: peripheral blood, obtained 28 days after the second AZD1222 dose. This TCR was sampled from an adult who received the AZD1222 COVID-19 vaccine. V usage is TRBV19 and J usage is TRBJ2-5, with 9 nucleotides matching TRBD1. CDR3: CASAGTGKWQETQYF. The CDR3 DNA follows: TGTGCCAGTGCGGGGACAGGGAAGTGGCAAGAGACCCAGTACTTC. Based on the CDR3 plus reference TRBV19 and TRBJ2-5, the full variable domain is DGGITQSPKYLFRKEGQNVTLSCEQNLNHDAMYWYRQDPGQGLRLIYYSQIVNDFQKGDIAEGYSVSREKKESFPLTVTSAQKNPTAFYLCASAGTGKWQETQYFGPGTRLLVL.